A selection of T cell receptor beta chains follows, all from one sample in a study of Tregs in tolerant kidney transplant recipients. Libraries were prepared by immunoSEQ multiplex PCR; TCRdb keeps only in-frame clonotypes and omits some of them. The sample contains about 240,000 clones, 80% to 85% of which appear only once. Sequenced sample: CD4+ T cells from blood. These TCRs come from a human donor in good health. The CDR3 runs from the conserved cysteine through the conserved F or W. D genes are given only for firm matches. A row's size may be missing; if present it is once, few, many or a size class.

V	size	D	J	DNA	CDR3
TRBV5-1	.	TRBD2	TRBJ2-3	TGCGCCAGCAGGCCGACTAGCGGGAGTGGGACAGATACGCAGTATTTT	CASRPTSGSGTDTQYF
TRBV5-4	.	.	TRBJ2-5	TGTGCCAGCAGCCTCGGGACTCCTCAAGAGACCCAGTACTTC	CASSLGTPQETQYF
TRBV5-7	.	TRBD2	TRBJ2-3	TGTGCCAGCAGCTTGGGGGGGACTAGCGGGAGCGGTGGAGGAGCGACGCAGTATTTT	CASSLGGTSGSGGGATQYF
TRBV19	.	.	TRBJ1-2	TGTGCCAGTACCTTGGACAGATACTATGGCTACACCTTC	CASTLDRYYGYTF
TRBV28	.	.	TRBJ1-4	TGTGCCAGCACCCGAACAGGGTCGGGAAAAGAAAAACTGTTTTTT	CASTRTGSGKEKLFF
TRBV5-1	.	.	TRBJ2-3	TGCGCCAGCAGCTTGGCTGGGGGAACCGCAGATACGCAGTATTTT	CASSLAGGTADTQYF
TRBV7-9	.	.	TRBJ1-1	TGTGCCAGCAGCTTAGTCGGTGGGAACACTGAAGCTTTCTTT	CASSLVGGNTEAFF
TRBV5-1	.	TRBD1	TRBJ2-1	TGCGCCAGCAGCTTGGATACCGGACAGGGGGGTAACAATGAGCAGTTCTTC	CASSLDTGQGGNNEQFF
TRBV11-2	.	.	TRBJ2-5	TGTGCCAGCAGCTTTGCGGTGGAAGAGACCCAGTACTTC	CASSFAVEETQYF
TRBV19	.	.	TRBJ1-2	TGTGCCAGTAGTATCATGTTAGGAGACAGGAGAACCGCTAACTATGGCTACACCTTC	CASSIMLGDRRTANYGYTF
TRBV29-1	.	.	TRBJ1-1	TGCAGCGTTGGGCCGTCGGGGGCGAACACTGAAGCTTTCTTT	CSVGPSGANTEAFF
TRBV12-5	.	.	TRBJ2-3	TGTGCTAGTGGTACCGGGACCGAAAATACAGATACGCAGTATTTT	CASGTGTENTDTQYF
TRBV5-1	.	.	TRBJ1-2	TGCGCCAGCAGCTCGGACAACTCCTATGGCTACACCTTC	CASSSDNSYGYTF
TRBV4-1	.	.	TRBJ2-5	TGCGCCAGCAGCCAGCCGGGCCGGACGGGAGAGACCCAGTACTTC	CASSQPGRTGETQYF
TRBV19	.	.	TRBJ1-3	TGTGCCAGTAGTCACCCCCAGGGGTCGGAGCACACCATATATTTT	CASSHPQGSEHTIYF
TRBV5-1	.	TRBD1	TRBJ1-5	TGCGCCAGCAGCTTGGGACAGGGCCAGCCCCAGCATTTT	CASSLGQGQPQHF
TRBV5-1	.	TRBD1	TRBJ1-1	TGCGCCAGCAGCGTGGTGGGGGACAGGGCTGGGACTGAAGCTTTCTTT	CASSVVGDRAGTEAFF
TRBV30	.	.	TRBJ2-3	TGTGCCTGGAGTGTAGGGAGCAGCACAGATACGCAGTATTTT	CAWSVGSSTDTQYF
TRBV2	.	TRBD1	TRBJ1-5	TGTGCCAGCAGAAACCGGGGACAGTTCAATCAGCCCCAGCATTTT	CASRNRGQFNQPQHF
TRBV29-1	.	TRBD1	TRBJ2-7	TGCAGCGTTGGTGACAGGGGACAGGGCTCCTACGAGCAGTACTTC	CSVGDRGQGSYEQYF
TRBV25-1	.	.	TRBJ1-1	TGTGCCAGCAGTCAGCTGGGGGAAAACACTGAAGCTTTCTTT	CASSQLGENTEAFF
TRBV9	.	TRBD2	TRBJ2-7	TGTGCCAGCAGCCCAGGACTAGCGGGGCGTACCTACGAGCAGTACTTC	CASSPGLAGRTYEQYF
TRBV6-5	.	TRBD2	TRBJ2-3	TGTGCCAGCAGTTGGGGGGGAATGGGGGTAGATACGCAGTATTTT	CASSWGGMGVDTQYF
TRBV4-1	once	.	TRBJ2-1	TGCGCCAGCAGCCAAGAAACATTCGGCGGGGAGGTGGTCAATGAGCAGTTCTTC	CASSQETFGGEVVNEQFF
TRBV19	.	.	TRBJ1-5	TGTGCCAGTAGTAACCGAAATCAGCCCCAGCATTTT	CASSNRNQPQHF
TRBV5-1	.	TRBD2	TRBJ2-3	TGCGCCAGCAGCTTGGACCCACTAGCGGGGGGCACAGATACGCAGTATTTT	CASSLDPLAGGTDTQYF
TRBV2	once	TRBD2	TRBJ2-2	TGTGCCAGCAGTAGAACTAGCGTCCTCACCGGGGAGCTGTTTTTT	CASSRTSVLTGELFF
TRBV27	.	.	TRBJ2-4	TGTGCCACCACATCAAGGGGATTAGGCAAAAACATTCAGTACTTC	CATTSRGLGKNIQYF
TRBV10-2	.	.	TRBJ1-5	TGCGCCAGCACCGAGGGTTGGGGGCCTTACAATCAGCCCCAGCATTTT	CASTEGWGPYNQPQHF
TRBV10-1	.	.	TRBJ2-3	TGCGCCAGCAGTGGAGGGATAGGGAATTCAGATACGCAGTATTTT	CASSGGIGNSDTQYF
TRBV11-2	.	.	TRBJ1-3	TGTGCCAGCACCCGAGGGGTTAGCTCTGGAAACACCATATATTTT	CASTRGVSSGNTIYF
TRBV7-7	once	.	TRBJ2-5	TGTGCCAGCAGCGGCCGGGACCTGAGCGGAGAGACCCAGTACTTC	CASSGRDLSGETQYF
TRBV7-3	.	.	TRBJ2-5	TGTGCCAGCAGCCCCGAGCCTGAGGGGACCCAGTACTTC	CASSPEPEGTQYF
TRBV29-1	.	.	TRBJ2-7	TGCAGCGTCGTGACACATTCCTCCTACGAGCAGTACTTC	CSVVTHSSYEQYF
TRBV29-1	.	TRBD2	TRBJ2-1	TGCAGCGCTAGACGGGGGGGATCCTACAATGAGCAGTTCTTC	CSARRGGSYNEQFF
TRBV19	.	TRBD2	TRBJ2-7	TGTGCCACCGGGACTAGCGGGAGGGCCCACGAGCAGTACTTC	CATGTSGRAHEQYF
TRBV11-1	.	TRBD1	TRBJ2-5	TGTGCCAGCAGCTTGGGACAGCAAGAGACCCAGTACTTC	CASSLGQQETQYF
TRBV9	.	.	TRBJ1-5	TGTGCCAGCAGCTCCTCAGGGGATAGCAATCAGCCCCAGCATTTT	CASSSSGDSNQPQHF
TRBV19	.	.	TRBJ1-3	TGTGCCAGTACGGGCATCGGGGCTGGAAACACCATATATTTT	CASTGIGAGNTIYF
TRBV6-5	.	.	TRBJ2-7	TGTGCCAGCAGTTACGATGGGGCGAATTACGAGCAGTACTTC	CASSYDGANYEQYF
TRBV18	.	TRBD2	TRBJ2-5	TGTGCCAGCTCACCAATAGCGGGGGGCCCCCAAGAGACCCAGTACTTC	CASSPIAGGPQETQYF
TRBV27	.	.	TRBJ2-7	TGTGCCAGCAGCAAAGGGGGTTCCCTCTCCTACGAGCAGTACTTC	CASSKGGSLSYEQYF
TRBV5-7	.	TRBD2	TRBJ2-1	TGTGCCAGCAGCTTAAGGACCCTAGCGGGGGGGCCTGGTGAGCAGTTCTTC	CASSLRTLAGGPGEQFF
TRBV6-1	few	.	TRBJ1-1	TGTGCCAGCAGTGACGGACCGCACTTAGAAGCTTTCTTT	CASSDGPHLEAFF
TRBV19	.	TRBD1	TRBJ1-1	TGTGCCAGTAATCCGACAGGGGGCGCAGGCAACACTGAAGCTTTCTTT	CASNPTGGAGNTEAFF
TRBV9	.	.	TRBJ2-2	TGTGCCAGCACCACGGGTCTAGGTCTAACCGGGGAGCTGTTTTTT	CASTTGLGLTGELFF
TRBV7-2	.	.	TRBJ1-1	TGTGCCAGCAGCTTAAGGTCGAGGGAGGCTGAAGCTTTCTTT	CASSLRSREAEAFF
TRBV29-1	once	.	TRBJ2-5	TGCAGCGTGGGGGAGACCCAGTACTTC	CSVGETQYF
TRBV11-2	few	.	TRBJ1-2	TGTGCCACCCATAGGGGTATAAGTCCCTATGGCTACACCTTC	CATHRGISPYGYTF
TRBV6-5	few	.	TRBJ1-2	TGTGCCAGCCGGCGGAACTATGGCTACACCTTC	CASRRNYGYTF
TRBV5-1	.	TRBD1	TRBJ2-7	TGCGCCAGCAGTCCGCAGGGGATCGGACAGGGGGGTAGCTACGAGCAGTACTTC	CASSPQGIGQGGSYEQYF
TRBV19	.	.	TRBJ2-3	TGTGCCGGGGGTGGTACTAGCACAGATACGCAGTATTTT	CAGGGTSTDTQYF
TRBV6-5	.	TRBD1	TRBJ1-2	TGTGCCAGCAGTTACTCCGGACAGGGGAACTATGGCTACACCTTC	CASSYSGQGNYGYTF
TRBV18	.	TRBD1	TRBJ1-3	TGTGCCAGCTCACGTGACAGGGACCCGACCACCATATATTTT	CASSRDRDPTTIYF
TRBV18	.	.	TRBJ2-1	TGTGCCAGCTCGCCCGGGAGCTCCTACAATGAGCAGTTCTTC	CASSPGSSYNEQFF